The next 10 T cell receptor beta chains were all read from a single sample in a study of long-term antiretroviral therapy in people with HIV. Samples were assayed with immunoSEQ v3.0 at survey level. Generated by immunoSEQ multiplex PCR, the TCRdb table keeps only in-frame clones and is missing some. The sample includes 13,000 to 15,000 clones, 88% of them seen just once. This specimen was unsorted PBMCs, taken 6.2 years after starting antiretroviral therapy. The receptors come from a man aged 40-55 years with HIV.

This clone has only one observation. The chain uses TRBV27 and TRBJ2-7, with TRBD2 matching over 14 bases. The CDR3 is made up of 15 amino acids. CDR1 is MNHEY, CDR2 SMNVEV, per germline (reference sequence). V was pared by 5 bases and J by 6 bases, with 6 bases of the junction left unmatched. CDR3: CASSKGLAGAREQYF. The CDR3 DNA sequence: TGTGCCAGCAGTAAGGGACTAGCGGGAGCCCGCGAGCAGTACTTC.

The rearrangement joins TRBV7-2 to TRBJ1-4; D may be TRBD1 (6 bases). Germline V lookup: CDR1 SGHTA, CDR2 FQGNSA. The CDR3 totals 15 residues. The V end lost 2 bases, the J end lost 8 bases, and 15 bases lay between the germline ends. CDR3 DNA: TGTGCCAGCAGCTTAATCTTAGGGGGGCGGGAAAAACTGTTTTTT. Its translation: CASSLILGGREKLFF. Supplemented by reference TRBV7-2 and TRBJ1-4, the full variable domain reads GAGVSQSPSNKVTEKGKDVELRCDPISGHTALYWYRQSLGQGLEFLIYFQGNSAPDKSGLPSDRFSAERTGGSVSTLTIQRTQQEDSAVYLCASSLILGGREKLFFGSGTQLSVL.

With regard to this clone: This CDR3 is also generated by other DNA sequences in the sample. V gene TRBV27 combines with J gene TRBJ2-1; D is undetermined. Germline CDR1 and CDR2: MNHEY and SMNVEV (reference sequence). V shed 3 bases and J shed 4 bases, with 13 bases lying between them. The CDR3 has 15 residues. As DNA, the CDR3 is TGTGCCAGCAGTTTCCCCCGCGGCAGGTACAATGAGCAGTTCTTC. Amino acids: CASSFPRGRYNEQFF.

The CDR3 bases are TGTGCCAGCTCAGAGGGCCAAGCTTTCTTT. Amino acid sequence: CASSEGQAFF. The chain joins TRBV18 to TRBJ1-1; no clear D gene. Looked up from germline, CDR1 is KGHSH and CDR2 is LQKENI. V lost 5 bases, J lost 9 bases, and 7 bases lay in between. The CDR3 spans 10 residues.

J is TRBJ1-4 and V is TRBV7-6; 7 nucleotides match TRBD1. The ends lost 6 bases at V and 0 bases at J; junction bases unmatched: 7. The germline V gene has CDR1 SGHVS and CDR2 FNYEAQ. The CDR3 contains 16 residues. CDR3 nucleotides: TGTGCCAGCAGTGAAGGGACAGATGCAACTAATGAAAAACTGTTTTTT. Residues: CASSEGTDATNEKLFF.

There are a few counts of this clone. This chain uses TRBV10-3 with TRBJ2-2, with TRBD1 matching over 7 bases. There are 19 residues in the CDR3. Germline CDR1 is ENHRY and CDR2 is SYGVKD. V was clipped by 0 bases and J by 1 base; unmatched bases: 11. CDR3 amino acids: CAISESQGPDSLNTGELFF. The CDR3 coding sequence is TGTGCCATCAGTGAGTCACAGGGGCCGGATAGTTTGAACACCGGGGAGCTGTTTTTT.

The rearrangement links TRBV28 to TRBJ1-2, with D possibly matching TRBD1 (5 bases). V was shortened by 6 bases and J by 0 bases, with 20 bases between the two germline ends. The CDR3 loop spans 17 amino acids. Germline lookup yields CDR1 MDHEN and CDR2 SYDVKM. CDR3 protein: CASRGMDKLLANYGYTF. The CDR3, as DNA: TGTGCCAGCAGGGGGATGGACAAATTATTAGCTAACTATGGCTACACCTTC.

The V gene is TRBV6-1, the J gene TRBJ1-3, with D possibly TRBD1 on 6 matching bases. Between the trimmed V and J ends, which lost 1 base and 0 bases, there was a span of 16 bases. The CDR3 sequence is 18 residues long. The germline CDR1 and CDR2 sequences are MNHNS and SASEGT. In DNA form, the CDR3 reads TGTGCCAGCAGTGAAGGGGTGAGGGGGGCTCTCTCTGGAAACACCATATATTTT. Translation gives CASSEGVRGALSGNTIYF.

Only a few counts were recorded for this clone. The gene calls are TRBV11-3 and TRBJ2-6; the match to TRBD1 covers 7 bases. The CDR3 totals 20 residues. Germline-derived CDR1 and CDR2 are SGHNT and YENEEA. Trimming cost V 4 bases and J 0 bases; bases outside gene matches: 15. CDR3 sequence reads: CASSSISPRDSNSGANVLTF. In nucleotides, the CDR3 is TGTGCCAGCAGCTCGATTTCCCCTCGGGACAGCAACTCTGGGGCCAACGTCCTGACTTTC.

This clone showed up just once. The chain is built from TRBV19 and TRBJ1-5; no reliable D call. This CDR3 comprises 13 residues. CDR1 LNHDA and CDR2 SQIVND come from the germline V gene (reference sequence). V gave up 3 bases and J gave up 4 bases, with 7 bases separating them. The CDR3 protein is CASSIGGNQPQHF. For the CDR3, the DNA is TGTGCCAGTAGTATCGGCGGAAATCAGCCCCAGCATTTT. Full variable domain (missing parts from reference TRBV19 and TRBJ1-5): DGGITQSPKYLFRKEGQNVTLSCEQNLNHDAMYWYRQDPGQGLRLIYYSQIVNDFQKGDIAEGYSVSREKKESFPLTVTSAQKNPTAFYLCASSIGGNQPQHFGDGTRLSIL.